The source of this T cell receptor beta chain is a study of T cell responses to AZD1222 COVID-19 vaccine (dated by TCRdb to 2020 to 2022). Context from the whole study: A total of more than 230 trial participants underwent TCR sequencing, of whom roughly 210 had received two doses of AZD1222 and around 25 had received two doses of the MenACWY control vaccine. Enrollment into the trials was organized by age into subgroups of 18-55, 56-69 and 70-plus years, and those subgroups contained roughly 150, 30 and 60 TCR-sequenced participants, respectively.

The paper as a whole reports these results and caveats: Conclusions about previously exposed vaccinees are limited, since just 6 or 7 AZD1222 recipients were seropositive for SARS-CoV-2 at baseline. No day 14 peak-response samples were available, so repertoires were characterized only after the peak T cell response. Participants were mostly white British, with more females than males. The authors suggested clonal diversity may have been underestimated. Reportedly, close to half of the unique spike-specific TCRs recognized epitopes lying outside the regions that are mutated in the B.1.351 and B.1.1.7 variants. The 56-69-year group was small, and its depth increase did not reach significance, likely because of low power. After two AZD1222 doses, spike-specific TCR breadth and depth were significantly higher than at day 0 and than in MenACWY recipients. Vaccine-associated CD4 TCRs spanned the whole spike protein, with dominant responses in regions 160-218 and 743-854.

Worth noting for this clone: Its antigen is still unknown. Base-call qualities are not available, and no considerably larger clone is one nucleotide away.

CDR1 and CDR2 were assigned from the germline V gene as SGHDT and YYEEEE. The CDR3 sequence holds 11 residues, the cysteine and phenylalanine included. Here the CDR3 DNA is all that survives: 33 bases in frame from base 1. Between the V and J ends, shortened by 0 bases and 6 bases respectively, the junction contains 4 bases. The CDR3 regions of human TCRbeta chains were subjected to immunosequencing. In the paper's pipeline: TCRs in the repertoires were matched against a reference library of SARS-CoV-2-specific TCRs that had been generated with the MIRA antigen-specificity platform. Breadth meant the fraction of unique TCRs that were SARS-CoV-2-associated, whereas depth meant the fraction of total T cells that were SARS-CoV-2-associated. Each spike-specific TCR was assigned to its reactive spike region and to a CD4 or CD8 class using the MIRA data. Log10-transformed breadth and depth values were compared by one-way ANOVA with Sidak's multiple comparisons tests. TCRdb carries this immuneACCESS record with in-frame sequences only. Its versions omit some clonotypes, under half of them owing to an unresolved V gene in the studies checked, with the rest unexplained. V, J and clone size reflect that table, while D and trimming were determined from the DNA. Across this sample there are hundreds of thousands of clones, with 94% seen only once. The ten most abundant clones make up roughly 0.51% of the sample.

What this sample's time point label stands for: about 28 days (+/-7) after the second vaccine dose. AZD1222 recipients with second doses at about 4 weeks or about 12 weeks were pooled, because spike-specific TCR depth and breadth did not differ between schedules. Vaccinee samples came from UK trials COV001 and COV002, including a single-blind randomized controlled phase 2/3 trial of AZD1222 (ChAdOx1 nCoV-19) in healthy adults. Trial participant PBMC samples were collected at day 0 and day 28 after the second dose for TCRbeta chain sequencing. The chain is encoded by TRBV5-6 joined to TRBJ2-7; no D gene call is confident. This TCR was sampled from an adult who received the AZD1222 COVID-19 vaccine. The material sequenced was peripheral blood, taken 28 days after the second AZD1222 dose. The sequence in DNA is TGTGCCAGCAGCTTGGCCTCCGAGCAGTACTTC. This yields the protein CASSLASEQYF.